These T cell receptor beta chains were read from a single sample in a study of blood T cell repertoires in COVID-19. Produced via immunoSEQ multiplex PCR; TCRdb's table is partial and in-frame only. This table holds some 390,000 clones, roughly 86% found once. The specimen was PBMCs or T cells enriched from blood (not recorded which). The source of these receptors is a woman between 25 and 40 years old who had recovered from COVID-19. CDR3s include the opening cysteine and the closing phenylalanine or tryptophan. Each record gives: D gene, J gene, clone size, V gene, CDR3 DNA, CDR3 protein. The D gene is left open where the match is weak. Size values are once, few and many counts, or a class for expanded clones, and some rows have none.

d_call: NA; j_call: TRBJ1-3; clone_size: NA; v_call: TRBV3-1/TRBV3-2; cdr3_nt: TGTGCCAGCAGCCCGGGACTAGGCTCTGGAAACACCATATATTTT; cdr3_aa: CASSPGLGSGNTIYF
d_call: TRBD1; j_call: TRBJ1-1; clone_size: few; v_call: TRBV7-8; cdr3_nt: TGTGCCAGCAGCTCAGACAGGGTTAACACTGAAGCTTTCTTT; cdr3_aa: CASSSDRVNTEAFF
d_call: TRBD1; j_call: TRBJ1-1; clone_size: NA; v_call: TRBV11-2; cdr3_nt: TGTGCCAGCAGCTTCTTTCAGGGGGCCGGTGAAGCTTTCTTT; cdr3_aa: CASSFFQGAGEAFF
d_call: NA; j_call: TRBJ1-5; clone_size: few; v_call: TRBV5-1; cdr3_nt: TGCGCCAGCAGCTTGGGGTCAGGAAATCAGCCCCAGCATTTT; cdr3_aa: CASSLGSGNQPQHF
d_call: TRBD1; j_call: TRBJ2-7; clone_size: NA; v_call: TRBV27; cdr3_nt: TGTGCCAGCAGTATCAGGACAGGGGTCTACGAGCAGTACTTC; cdr3_aa: CASSIRTGVYEQYF
d_call: TRBD2; j_call: TRBJ2-1; clone_size: NA; v_call: TRBV11-2; cdr3_nt: TGTGCCAGCAGCTTAGCCGGGACTAGGGGGTACAATGAGCAGTTCTTC; cdr3_aa: CASSLAGTRGYNEQFF
d_call: TRBD1; j_call: TRBJ1-6; clone_size: NA; v_call: TRBV9; cdr3_nt: TGTGCCAGCAGCGTAGAAGTACCTGGGACAGGGAATTCACCCCTCCACTTT; cdr3_aa: CASSVEVPGTGNSPLHF
d_call: TRBD1; j_call: TRBJ1-2; clone_size: NA; v_call: TRBV29-1; cdr3_nt: TGCAGCGTACAGGGGGAATTTAACTATGGCTACACCTTC; cdr3_aa: CSVQGEFNYGYTF
d_call: NA; j_call: TRBJ2-2; clone_size: NA; v_call: TRBV7-2; cdr3_nt: TGTGCCAGCAGTTTAAGGAGGCGCCGCGGGGGGGAGCTGTTTTTT; cdr3_aa: CASSLRRRRGGELFF
d_call: NA; j_call: TRBJ1-6; clone_size: NA; v_call: TRBV2; cdr3_nt: TGTGCCAGCAGTGTAGAGGGGGCCTATAATTCACCCCTCCACTTT; cdr3_aa: CASSVEGAYNSPLHF
d_call: TRBD1; j_call: TRBJ1-2; clone_size: NA; v_call: TRBV28; cdr3_nt: TGTGCCAGCAGTTTACAGGGACAGGGGTTCCAGGGCTACACCTTC; cdr3_aa: CASSLQGQGFQGYTF
d_call: TRBD2; j_call: TRBJ2-7; clone_size: NA; v_call: TRBV27; cdr3_nt: TGTGCCAGCAGTTTTGGCGGGAGACCTAACGACGAGCAGTACTTC; cdr3_aa: CASSFGGRPNDEQYF
d_call: NA; j_call: TRBJ2-7; clone_size: NA; v_call: TRBV14; cdr3_nt: TGTGCCAGCAGCAGTCGAGGCCCGCTAAACAGGGCGGCCTACGAGCAGTACTTC; cdr3_aa: CASSSRGPLNRAAYEQYF